The 28 T cell receptor beta chains reported below all come from one sample, sequenced in a study of blood T cell repertoires in COVID-19 (dated by TCRdb to 2018 to 2021). The method was the immunoSEQ multiplex PCR assay. This is the immuneACCESS table as TCRdb keeps it, with only in-frame sequences that have V and J called. A part of the clones is gone; compared with another copy, unresolved V genes explain less than half, and the rest is unexplained. The sample table holds tens of thousands of clones, of which about 80% were seen once. The top ten clonotypes cover around 27% of the sample. The sample taken for sequencing was peripheral blood. These receptors originate from a human donor in a cohort sampled during active COVID-19.

The chain couples TRBV20-1 to TRBJ2-5, with 10 positions matching TRBD2. Germline V gene data show CDR1 as DFQATT and CDR2 as SNEGSKA (reference sequence). The CDR3 loop spans 11 amino acids. Trimming cost V 3 bases and J 13 bases; bases outside gene matches: 5. The CDR3 sequence: CSASPTSGVYF. The CDR3 coding sequence is TGCAGTGCTAGCCCCACTAGCGGGGTGTACTTC.

This sequence joins TRBV19 and TRBJ2-2; weak D call: TRBD2 (6 bases). CDR3 length: 14 residues. V dropped 5 bases and J dropped 4 bases, with 11 bases sitting between them. CDR1 is LNHDA and CDR2 is SQIVND in the germline V gene (reference sequence). Here the CDR3 DNA reads TGTGCCAGTAGTGGGGTCGGGGGCACCGGGGAGCTGTTTTTT. This sequence encodes CASSGVGGTGELFF.

A few counts support this clone. The V call is TRBV7-8, the J call TRBJ1-1; TRBD1 agrees at 8 bases. The CDR3 consists of 17 residues. Germline V gene data show CDR1 as SGHVS and CDR2 as FQNEAQ. The junction had 17 bases not matched to a gene; V was cut back by 6 bases and J by 5 bases. This CDR3 is CASRKLGLDRGRTEAFF. The DNA for the CDR3 is TGTGCCAGCAGAAAACTGGGGCTAGACAGGGGAAGGACTGAAGCTTTCTTT.

The J gene is TRBJ2-3, the V gene TRBV4-1, with 15 bases identical to TRBD2. CDR3 length equals 18 residues. CDR1 is MGHRA and CDR2 is YSYEKL in the germline V gene. V was clipped by 1 base and J by 3 bases; unmatched bases: 5. The CDR3 region has the DNA TGCGCCAGCAGCCAAGGGACTAGCGGGGGGGTAAGGACAGATACGCAGTATTTT. It yields the protein CASSQGTSGGVRTDTQYF.

The chain combines TRBV7-3 with TRBJ1-1; no firm D call. The V gene lost 4 bases and the J gene lost 1 base, with 7 bases spanning the gap. Germline V gene data show CDR1 as SGHTA and CDR2 as FQGTGA. There are 13 residues in the CDR3. Written as DNA, the CDR3 is TGTGCCAGCAGCTCCTACAGGAACACTGAAGCTTTCTTT. Translating it yields CASSSYRNTEAFF.

This chain joins TRBV4-3 and TRBJ2-2, with 9 bases identical to TRBD2. Germline V gene lookup returns CDR1 LGHNA and CDR2 YSLEER. V trimming: 4 bases; J trimming: 4 bases; junction bases outside the gene matches: 13. CDR3 length: 18 amino acids. The CDR3 DNA follows: TGCGCCAGCAGCCGCACTCTAGCGGGACAATCAGGCACCGGGGAGCTGTTTTTT. This sequence encodes CASSRTLAGQSGTGELFF.

V is TRBV10-3 and J is TRBJ1-3, with D hard to call. Trimming left V 3 bases short and J 1 base short, with 7 bases between. Germline CDR1 reads ENHRY; CDR2 reads SYGVKD. The CDR3 length is 14 residues. CDR3 bases: TGTGCCATCAGTGAACGAGATTCTGGAAACACCATATATTTT. This encodes CAISERDSGNTIYF.

This chain joins TRBV3-1 (or the pseudogene TRBV3-2) and TRBJ2-7; D remains ambiguous. Germline V gives CDR1 LGHDT, CDR2 YNNKEL (reference sequence). Trimming removed 2 bases from V and 3 bases from J, with 5 bases in between. This CDR3 comprises 12 residues. CDR3 residues: CASSQFIYEQYF. The CDR3 nucleotides are TGTGCCAGCAGCCAATTTATCTACGAGCAGTACTTC.

This clone has just a few counts. The V gene is TRBV27, the J gene TRBJ2-3; D possibly corresponds to TRBD2 (5 bases). CDR1 and CDR2 (germline): MNHEY, SMNVEV (reference sequence). This CDR3 comprises 14 residues. With 5 bases removed from V and 3 bases from J, the gap between germline ends came to 12 bases. The CDR3 protein is CASSRGSETDTQYF. DNA for the CDR3: TGTGCCAGCAGTCGGGGATCCGAGACAGATACGCAGTATTTT.

The V gene is TRBV7-6, the J gene TRBJ2-2; maybe TRBD2 (6 bases). V lost 1 base and J 4 bases, leaving 13 bases between the germline ends. Germline V gives CDR1 SGHVS, CDR2 FNYEAQ. CDR3 length: 16 residues. The DNA for the CDR3 is TGTGCCAGCAGCTTAGGGCAAGCGGGTCTCACCGGGGAGCTGTTTTTT. This sequence encodes CASSLGQAGLTGELFF.

The rearrangement links TRBV9 to TRBJ1-3, with 9 bases identical to TRBD1. This CDR3 has 16 amino acids. Germline V gene data show CDR1 as SGDLS and CDR2 as YYNGEE. J was trimmed by 6 bases and V by 3 bases; bases with no gene match: 10. CDR3 DNA sequence: TGTGCCAGCAGCGGGGACGCCGGGACAGGGCTAAACACCATATATTTT. Its translation is CASSGDAGTGLNTIYF.

The chain couples TRBV10-3 to TRBJ1-2; TRBD1 matches at 9 bases. The CDR3 spans 15 residues. The V segment lost 3 bases and the J segment 8 bases; nucleotides outside the gene matches: 10. Germline values: CDR1 ENHRY, CDR2 SYGVKD. The CDR3 region is CAISDEPLDRGGYTF. CDR3 nucleotide sequence: TGTGCCATCAGTGATGAACCTTTGGACAGGGGAGGCTACACCTTC.

J is TRBJ1-4 and V is TRBV3-1 (or the pseudogene TRBV3-2); D gene ambiguous. V was clipped by 0 bases and J by 3 bases, with 11 bases between them. The length of the CDR3 is 16 residues. Looked up from germline, CDR1 is LGHDT and CDR2 is YNNKEL (reference sequence). The CDR3 spells CASSQDSEGSNEKLFF. The CDR3 DNA is TGTGCCAGCAGCCAAGATAGCGAGGGATCTAATGAAAAACTGTTTTTT.

The J gene is TRBJ1-2, the V gene TRBV6-5; D gene ambiguous. V shed 6 bases and J shed 7 bases, with 18 bases lying between them. Germline-derived CDR1 and CDR2 are MNHEY and SVGAGI. The CDR3 totals 14 residues. The CDR3 nucleotides read TGTGCCAGCAGCCAATCATATTCCTCGGGTGGCTACACCTTC. Amino acid sequence: CASSQSYSSGGYTF.

The V and J genes are TRBV11-3 and TRBJ2-2; D gene ambiguous. Germline loops: CDR1 SGHNT, CDR2 YENEEA. This CDR3 contains 15 residues. The V end was cut by 8 bases, the J end by 2 bases, with 15 bases between. The CDR3 sequence is CASSPQAINTGELFF. CDR3 DNA sequence: TGTGCCAGCTCTCCTCAGGCCATTAACACCGGGGAGCTGTTTTTT.

The chain joins TRBV7-2 to TRBJ2-7; the match to TRBD1 covers 7 bases. This CDR3 has 13 amino acids. V lost 5 bases and J lost 5; bases outside the gene matches: 6. Germline CDR1 SGHTA, CDR2 FQGNSA. The CDR3 DNA is TGTGCCAGCAGCAGGGGGCGCCGAAACGAGCAGTACTTC. Protein sequence: CASSRGRRNEQYF.

V and J are TRBV7-2 and TRBJ2-7; a possible D gene is TRBD2 (6 bases). CDR3 size: 13 residues. Trimming took off 5 bases at V and 2 bases at J, with 10 bases between the two ends. From germline, CDR1 is SGHTA and CDR2 FQGNSA. This chain's CDR3 is CASSQGLTYEQYF. As DNA, the CDR3 is TGTGCCAGCAGCCAGGGACTCACCTACGAGCAGTACTTC.

The rearrangement joins TRBV5-1 to TRBJ1-6; TRBD1 might be the D (6 bases). Germline assignment: CDR1 SGHRS and CDR2 YFSETQ. Trimming pared 4 bases from V and 7 bases from J, leaving 15 bases between. The CDR3 has 15 residues. The CDR3 reads CASSEGQFSNSPLHF. CDR3 nucleotide sequence: TGCGCCAGCAGCGAGGGACAATTTTCGAATTCACCCCTCCACTTT.

In nucleotides, the CDR3 is TGTGCCAGCAGCTCTACCTGGACGGGAGGAAACACTGAAGCTTTCTTT. Its protein is CASSSTWTGGNTEAFF. The chain uses TRBV7-8 and TRBJ1-1; D gene uncertain. Trimming took off 4 bases at V and 2 bases at J, with 17 bases between the two ends. The germline V gene has CDR1 SGHVS and CDR2 FQNEAQ. The CDR3 is made up of 16 amino acids.

V usage is TRBV3-1 (or the pseudogene TRBV3-2) and J usage is TRBJ1-5; no reliable D call. V dropped 3 bases and J dropped 5 bases, with 17 bases sitting between them. The germline V gene encodes CDR1 LGHDT and CDR2 YNNKEL (reference sequence). The CDR3 is made up of 16 amino acids. The CDR3 DNA follows: TGTGCCAGCAGCCACCCGAGGGCCGGGAGGCATCAGCCCCAGCATTTT. Its protein is CASSHPRAGRHQPQHF.

V and J are TRBV29-1 and TRBJ2-7; 10 bases match TRBD1. The CDR3 runs to 14 residues. With 1 base clipped from V and 4 bases from J, the junction kept 4 bases outside the gene matches. Looked up from germline, CDR1 is SQVTM and CDR2 is ANQGSEA. CDR3 DNA sequence: TGCAGCGTTGAAGCCCGGGACAGGGGTTACGAGCAGTACTTC. As protein: CSVEARDRGYEQYF.

This clone was counted a single time. The chain combines TRBV6-2 or TRBV6-3 with TRBJ1-6, with D possibly matching TRBD1 (5 bases). The CDR3 spans 15 residues. V was cut by 2 bases and J by 7 bases, with 12 bases left in between. The V gene's germline CDR1 is MNHEY and CDR2 SVGEGT. Written as DNA, the CDR3 is TGTGCCAGCAGTTACGGCAGGGTTGGCAATTCACCCCTCCACTTT. Its translation: CASSYGRVGNSPLHF.

The chain couples TRBV4-1 to TRBJ2-7; 8 nucleotides line up with TRBD1. CDR1 and CDR2 (germline): MGHRA, YSYEKL. V gave up 0 bases and J gave up 5 bases; unmatched junction bases: 6. The CDR3 sequence is 15 residues long. CDR3 protein: CASSQDWTGRNEQYF. CDR3 DNA: TGCGCCAGCAGCCAAGATTGGACAGGGAGGAACGAGCAGTACTTC.

The chain links TRBV10-2 to TRBJ2-7, with D possibly TRBD1 on 6 matching bases. Trimming stripped 6 bases from V and 2 bases from J, with 20 bases between. The germline V gene has CDR1 WSHSY and CDR2 SAAADI. The length of the CDR3 is 16 residues. This CDR3 reads CASSGATGRTAYEQYF. In DNA form, the CDR3 reads TGCGCCAGCAGCGGCGCAACAGGGAGAACCGCCTACGAGCAGTACTTC.

The genes are TRBV7-3 and TRBJ2-2; D is perhaps TRBD2 (7 bases). CDR1 is SGHTA, CDR2 FQGTGA, per germline. The CDR3 loop spans 17 amino acids. Trimming pared 1 base from V and 2 bases from J, leaving 14 bases between. CDR3: CASSLISAGANTGELFF. CDR3 sequence (DNA): TGTGCCAGCAGCTTAATTTCGGCGGGGGCCAACACCGGGGAGCTGTTTTTT.

This rearrangement joins TRBV3-1 (or the pseudogene TRBV3-2) to TRBJ2-3; TRBD2 is a possible D gene (6 bases). V dropped 4 bases and J dropped 2 bases, with 13 bases sitting between them. CDR1 LGHDT and CDR2 YNNKEL come from the germline V gene (reference sequence). CDR3 length: 15 amino acids. DNA of the CDR3: TGTGCCAGCAGCCCGGGACTCAAGGCCACAGATACGCAGTATTTT. This translates into CASSPGLKATDTQYF.

DNA for the CDR3: TGTGCCAGCCGGGGGTTCCAAGAGACCCAGTACTTC. It translates to CASRGFQETQYF. This chain links TRBV28 with TRBJ2-5; D is possibly TRBD2 (6 bases). Trimming stripped 8 bases from V and 1 base from J, with 8 bases between. Looked up from germline, CDR1 is MDHEN and CDR2 is SYDVKM. This CDR3 region has 12 residues.

V gene TRBV6-5 combines with J gene TRBJ2-2; a weak D match, TRBD2 (7 bases). In germline, CDR1 is MNHEY, CDR2 SVGAGI. The V end was cut by 5 bases, the J end by 7 bases, with 17 bases between. CDR3 size: 15 residues. In DNA, the CDR3 is TGTGCCAGCAGTACCCCGGGGGGCCGGGGCGGGGAGCTGTTTTTT. Amino acids: CASSTPGGRGGELFF.